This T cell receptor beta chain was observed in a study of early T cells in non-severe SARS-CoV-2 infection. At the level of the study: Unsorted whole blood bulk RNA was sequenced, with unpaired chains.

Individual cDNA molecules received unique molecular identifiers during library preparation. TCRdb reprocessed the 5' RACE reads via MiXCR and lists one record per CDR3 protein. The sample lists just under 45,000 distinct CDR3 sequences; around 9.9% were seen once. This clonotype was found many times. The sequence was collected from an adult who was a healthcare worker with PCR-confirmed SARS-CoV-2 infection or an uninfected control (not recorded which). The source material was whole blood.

The DNA of the CDR3 is TGCGCCAGCAGCTCCGGGGGACACCAGCTGAACACTGAAGCTTTCTTT. Protein sequence: CASSSGGHQLNTEAFF. The genes are TRBV5-1 and TRBJ1-1, with D perhaps matching TRBD1 (6 bases). The CDR3 spans 16 residues. V was pared by 3 bases and J by 0 bases, with 15 bases between. From germline, CDR1 is SGHRS and CDR2 YFSETQ.